This is a list of T cell receptor beta chains from one sample in a study of blood T cell repertoires in COVID-19. Method: immunoSEQ multiplex PCR; TCRdb's copy keeps in-frame clones and lacks some. The sample has about 230,000 clones, around four fifths seen once. Sequencing was performed on peripheral blood. All receptors derive from an elderly man with acute or convalescent COVID-19. The CDR3 runs from the conserved cysteine through the conserved F or W. The D gene is left open where the match is weak. Part of the rows lack a size; the others show once, few, many or a class for expanded clones.

clone_size,j_call,v_call,d_call,cdr3_aa,cdr3_nt
.,TRBJ1-4,TRBV7-3,.,CASSSTGQRNEKLFF,TGTGCCAGCAGCTCCACGGGTCAACGGAATGAAAAACTGTTTTTT
.,TRBJ2-2,TRBV11-2,.,CASSPTGSSYTGELFF,TGTGCCAGCAGCCCTACCGGTAGTAGTTATACCGGGGAGCTGTTTTTT
.,TRBJ2-7,TRBV11-2,TRBD2,CASGHRGGKLEQYF,TGTGCCAGCGGACACCGGGGGGGGAAATTGGAGCAGTACTTC
.,TRBJ2-1,TRBV11-1,.,CASSFGGSSSYNEQFF,TGTGCCAGCAGCTTTGGCGGGTCGAGCTCCTACAATGAGCAGTTCTTC
.,TRBJ1-6,TRBV7-9,.,CASSYLDRRAVSLHF,TGTGCCAGCAGCTACCTAGACAGGCGAGCGGTATCCCTCCACTTT
.,TRBJ2-6,TRBV28,TRBD2,CASSLGGAGANVLTF,TGTGCCAGCAGTTTGGGGGGGGCTGGGGCCAACGTCCTGACTTTC
.,TRBJ1-6,TRBV3-1/TRBV3-2,TRBD1,CASSPGTGVYNSPLHF,TGTGCCAGCAGCCCTGGAACAGGGGTGTACAATTCACCCCTCCACTTT
.,TRBJ1-2,TRBV6-2/TRBV6-3,.,CASSWDTSPEGYTF,TGTGCCAGCAGTTGGGACACCTCCCCTGAAGGCTACACCTTC
.,TRBJ2-7,TRBV30,TRBD1,CAWSDPRQGAYEQYF,TGTGCCTGGAGTGACCCCCGTCAGGGGGCATACGAGCAGTACTTC
.,TRBJ1-5,TRBV19,.,CASSPGINQPQHF,TGTGCCAGTAGTCCCGGGATCAATCAGCCCCAGCATTTT
.,TRBJ2-2,TRBV6-5,TRBD2,CASYNGASGRGELFF,TGTGCCAGCTACAACGGGGCTAGCGGGAGAGGGGAGCTGTTTTTT
once,TRBJ2-7,TRBV5-1,TRBD1,CASRSRTGVDNEQYF,TGCGCCAGCAGGTCCCGGACAGGTGTCGACAACGAGCAGTACTTC
.,TRBJ1-6,TRBV5-6,.,CASSLRGFYNSPLHF,TGTGCCAGCAGCCTTAGGGGGTTCTATAATTCACCCCTCCACTTT
.,TRBJ1-5,TRBV5-6,.,CASSLGGGGTYSNQPQHF,TGTGCCAGCAGCTTGGGTGGGGGGGGAACTTATAGCAATCAGCCCCAGCATTTT
.,TRBJ2-2,TRBV19,TRBD1,CASKRGQGFPGELFF,TGTGCCAGTAAGAGGGGACAGGGGTTCCCCGGGGAGCTGTTTTTT
.,TRBJ2-7,TRBV5-1,TRBD1,CASSHPTGAYEQYF,TGCGCCAGCAGCCACCCGACAGGGGCCTACGAGCAGTACTTC
.,TRBJ2-1,TRBV2,.,CASSIIYSHEQFF,TGTGCCAGCAGTATCATCTATAGCCATGAGCAGTTCTTC
.,TRBJ2-5,TRBV20-1,.,CSAPEETQYF,TGCAGTGCTCCGGAAGAGACCCAGTACTTC
once,TRBJ1-1,TRBV4-1,.,CASSQEGGPVGTEAFF,TGCGCCAGCAGCCAAGAGGGAGGGCCGGTAGGCACTGAAGCTTTCTTT
.,TRBJ2-2,TRBV7-8,TRBD2,CASSGAGATGELFF,TGTGCCAGCAGCGGAGCGGGGGCCACCGGGGAGCTGTTTTTT
.,TRBJ2-7,TRBV5-1,.,CASSLAGEGSEQYF,TGCGCCAGCAGCTTGGCGGGAGAGGGCTCCGAGCAGTACTTC
once,TRBJ2-2,TRBV5-1,.,CASKKRLENTGELFF,TGCGCCAGCAAAAAACGACTGGAAAACACCGGGGAGCTGTTTTTT
.,TRBJ1-2,TRBV18,.,CASSPPQGLHGYTF,TGTGCCAGCTCACCTCCTCAGGGGTTGCATGGCTACACCTTC
.,TRBJ2-4,TRBV20-1,.,CSARVTNIQYF,TGCAGTGCTAGGGTCACTAACATTCAGTACTTC
.,TRBJ2-1,TRBV18,.,CASSPLRQAYNEQFF,TGTGCCAGCTCACCTCTGCGACAGGCCTACAATGAGCAGTTCTTC
few,TRBJ1-5,TRBV19,.,CASSNQGNQPQHF,TGTGCCAGTAGTAACCAGGGCAATCAGCCCCAGCATTTT
.,TRBJ1-2,TRBV24-1,.,CATSDSAGLIHGYTF,TGTGCCACCAGTGATTCTGCTGGGCTTATCCATGGCTACACCTTC
.,TRBJ2-1,TRBV6-5,.,CASSWSGGYEQFF,TGTGCCAGCAGTTGGTCAGGGGGGTATGAGCAGTTCTTC
.,TRBJ1-5,TRBV6-5,TRBD1,CASSPGTGGTQPQHF,TGTGCCAGCAGCCCAGGGACAGGGGGCACTCAGCCCCAGCATTTT
.,TRBJ2-3,TRBV19,.,CASSIVASTSTDTQYF,TGTGCCAGTAGTATAGTGGCTAGTACTAGCACAGATACGCAGTATTTT
few,TRBJ2-7,TRBV27,.,CASSWGRGFSYEQYF,TGTGCCAGCAGTTGGGGCAGGGGATTCTCCTACGAGCAGTACTTC
.,TRBJ2-7,TRBV25-1,TRBD2,CASSGPSYEQYF,TGTGCATCTAGCGGACCCTCCTACGAGCAGTACTTC
.,TRBJ1-2,TRBV5-6,.,CASSFPSRRGTSYTF,TGTGCCAGCAGTTTTCCCTCCCGGCGGGGGACAAGCTACACCTTC
.,TRBJ2-1,TRBV19,TRBD2,CASGKREWYNEQFF,TGTGCCAGTGGGAAGCGGGAGTGGTACAATGAGCAGTTCTTC
.,TRBJ1-6,TRBV19,.,CASSILSGGSPLHF,TGTGCCAGTAGTATTCTTTCTGGGGGCTCACCCCTCCACTTT
once,TRBJ2-1,TRBV18,TRBD2,CASSYQLAGDDEQFF,TGTGCCAGCTCGTACCAACTAGCGGGGGACGATGAGCAGTTCTTC
few,TRBJ1-2,TRBV28,.,CASSVTSGLLGYTF,TGTGCCAGCAGTGTGACGTCGGGGTTGTTGGGCTACACCTTC
.,TRBJ2-7,TRBV3-1/TRBV3-2,.,CASSQSETVSEQYF,TGTGCCAGCAGCCAGTCAGAGACTGTGAGCGAGCAGTACTTC
few,TRBJ2-3,TRBV19,.,CASSTSGRSRGDTQYF,TGTGCCAGTAGTACCTCGGGGAGGAGTCGAGGGGATACGCAGTATTTT
once,TRBJ2-3,TRBV24-1,.,CATSAAQRANTDTQYF,TGTGCCACCAGTGCCGCACAGAGAGCTAACACAGATACGCAGTATTTT
.,TRBJ2-1,TRBV7-2,TRBD2,CASSLEGAGDYNEQFF,TGTGCCAGCAGCTTAGAAGGTGCGGGGGACTACAATGAGCAGTTCTTC
.,TRBJ2-7,TRBV28,.,CASSAGRTYEQYF,TGTGCCAGCAGTGCGGGGCGGACCTACGAGCAGTACTTC
.,TRBJ2-5,TRBV19,.,CASSIMGREGTQYF,TGTGCCAGTAGTATTATGGGCAGGGAAGGGACCCAGTACTTC
.,TRBJ2-7,TRBV6-2/TRBV6-3,TRBD2,CASSYSTSGDYEQYF,TGTGCCAGCAGTTACTCGACTAGCGGGGACTACGAGCAGTACTTC
.,TRBJ1-2,TRBV5-5,.,CASSSRGYGYTF,TGTGCCAGCAGCAGTAGGGGCTATGGCTACACCTTC
few,TRBJ1-6,TRBV9,TRBD1,CASSGTGVSPLHF,TGTGCCAGCAGCGGGACAGGGGTTTCACCCCTCCACTTT
.,TRBJ2-4,TRBV19,.,CASSIQGETIQYF,TGTGCCAGTAGTATACAGGGTGAAACCATTCAGTACTTC
.,TRBJ2-1,TRBV5-6,TRBD1,CASSSIRDSNNEQFF,TGTGCCAGCAGCTCTATTCGGGACAGTAACAATGAGCAGTTCTTC
.,TRBJ2-2,TRBV10-1,.,CATPAGELFF,TGCGCCACCCCCGCCGGGGAGCTGTTTTTT
.,TRBJ1-2,TRBV29-1,TRBD1,CSVTGTGAGYTF,TGCAGCGTAACTGGGACAGGGGCTGGCTACACCTTC
.,TRBJ1-1,TRBV23-1,.,CASSQEGHMNTEAFF,TGCGCCAGCAGTCAAGAAGGACACATGAACACTGAAGCTTTCTTT
.,TRBJ1-4,TRBV5-6,TRBD1,CASSFGTGFSANEKLFF,TGTGCCAGCAGCTTTGGGACAGGGTTCTCGGCTAATGAAAAACTGTTTTTT
.,TRBJ2-7,TRBV6-6,.,CASSRETDYYEQYF,TGTGCCAGCAGCCGGGAGACAGATTACTACGAGCAGTACTTC
.,TRBJ2-1,TRBV25-1,TRBD2,CASSESSSGSYNEQFF,TGTGCCAGCAGTGAAAGTTCTAGCGGGAGCTACAATGAGCAGTTCTTC
.,TRBJ1-3,TRBV3-1/TRBV3-2,.,CASSQEWGPGNTIYF,TGTGCCAGCAGCCAGGAATGGGGGCCTGGAAACACCATATATTTT
once,TRBJ2-7,TRBV28,TRBD1,CASSFGTGYGEQYF,TGTGCCAGCAGTTTCGGGACAGGTTACGGCGAGCAGTACTTC
.,TRBJ2-5,TRBV5-5,.,CASSPAPGAQYF,TGTGCCAGCAGCCCAGCCCCGGGGGCCCAGTACTTC
.,TRBJ2-2,TRBV9,TRBD2,CASSPRLAGVSGELFF,TGTGCCAGCAGCCCCCGACTAGCGGGAGTTAGCGGGGAGCTGTTTTTT
.,TRBJ1-5,TRBV28,.,CASSFPSGNQPQHF,TGTGCCAGCAGTTTCCCGTCGGGCAATCAGCCCCAGCATTTT
.,TRBJ1-6,TRBV6-5,TRBD1,CASSYSQGAPLHF,TGTGCCAGCAGTTACTCGCAGGGGGCACCCCTCCACTTT